The clone carrying this TCR beta chain was detected ten times or more. Regarding time point: newly diagnosed GD, antithyroid drugs for less than 3 months. PBMCs were the source of the RNA used for TCR sequencing. The data originate from a study of regulatory T cells in long-lasting Graves disease. CDR3-region Arm-PCR and iRepertoire HTBI primers produced the TCR beta libraries. One entry per CDR3 protein, called by TCRdb with MiXCR from the multiplex PCR reads. The profile shows hundreds of thousands of distinct CDR3 sequences, roughly 15% of them singletons. This CDR3 spans 14 amino acids. V shed 6 bases and J 3 bases; nucleotides not matched to a gene: 8. Per germline, CDR1 SQVTM and CDR2 ANQGSEA. This sample was shared with a second study, whose subject was T cells in Graves' hyperthyroidism and ophthalmopathy.

Sequences were derived from peripheral blood mononuclear cells (PBMCs), sampled at new diagnosis, from a patient treated with antithyroid drugs. The chain recombines TRBV29-1 with TRBJ1-2; 9 nucleotides agree with TRBD1. This clonotype was obtained from a woman aged 35-60 years with Graves disease. CDR3 bases: TGCAGCGTGCATACAGGGGGCGCGGACTATGGCTACACCTTC. It translates to CSVHTGGADYGYTF. Filled out from reference TRBV29-1 and TRBJ1-2, the complete variable domain reads SAVISQKPSRDICQRGTSLTIQCQVDSQVTMMFWYRQQPGQSLTLIATANQGSEATYESGFVIDKFPISRPNLTFSTLTVSNMSPEDSSIYLCSVHTGGADYGYTFGSGTRLTVV.